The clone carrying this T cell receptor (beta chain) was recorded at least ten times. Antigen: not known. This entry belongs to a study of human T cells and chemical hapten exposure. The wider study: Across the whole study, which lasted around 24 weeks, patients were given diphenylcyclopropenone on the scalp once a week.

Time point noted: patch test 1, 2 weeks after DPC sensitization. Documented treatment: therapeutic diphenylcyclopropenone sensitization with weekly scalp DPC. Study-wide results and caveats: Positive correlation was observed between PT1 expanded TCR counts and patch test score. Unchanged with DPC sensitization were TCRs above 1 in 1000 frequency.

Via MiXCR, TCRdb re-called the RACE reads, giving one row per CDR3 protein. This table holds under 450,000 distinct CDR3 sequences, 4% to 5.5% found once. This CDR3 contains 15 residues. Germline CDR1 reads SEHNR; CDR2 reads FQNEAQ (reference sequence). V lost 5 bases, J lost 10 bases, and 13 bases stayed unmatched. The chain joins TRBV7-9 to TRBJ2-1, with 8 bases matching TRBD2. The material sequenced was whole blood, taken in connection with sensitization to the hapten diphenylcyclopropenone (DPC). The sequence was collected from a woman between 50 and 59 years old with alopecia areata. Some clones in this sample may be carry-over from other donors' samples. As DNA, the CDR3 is TGTGCCAGCAGCCCAGCGGGGGTCAGGCCTGTGGAGCAGTTCTTC. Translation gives CASSPAGVRPVEQFF.